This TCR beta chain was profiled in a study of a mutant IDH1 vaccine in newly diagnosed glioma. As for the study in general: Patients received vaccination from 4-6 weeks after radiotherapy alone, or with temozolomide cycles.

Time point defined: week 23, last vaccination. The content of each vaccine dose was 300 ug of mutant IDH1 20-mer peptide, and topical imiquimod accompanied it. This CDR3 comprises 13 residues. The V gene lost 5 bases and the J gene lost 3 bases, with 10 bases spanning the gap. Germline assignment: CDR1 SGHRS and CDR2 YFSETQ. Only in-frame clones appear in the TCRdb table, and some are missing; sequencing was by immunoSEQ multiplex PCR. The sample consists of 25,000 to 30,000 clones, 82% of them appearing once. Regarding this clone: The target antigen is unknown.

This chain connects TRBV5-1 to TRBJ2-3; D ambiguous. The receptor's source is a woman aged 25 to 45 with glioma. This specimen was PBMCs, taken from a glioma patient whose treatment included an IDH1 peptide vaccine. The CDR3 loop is CASRAGRTDTQYF. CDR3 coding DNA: TGCGCCAGCAGGGCCGGAAGGACAGATACGCAGTATTTT.